These 23 T cell receptor beta chains were sequenced from one sample in a study of OX40 agonist ivuxolimab in advanced cancers. TCRdb's copy holds only in-frame clones and misses some; the assay was immunoSEQ multiplex PCR. Among fewer than 30,000 clones listed, about 87% were seen once. The sequenced sample was CD4+ or CD8+ T cells sorted from blood, obtained in a trial of the OX40 agonist ivuxolimab. The receptor set was obtained from an adult with an advanced solid tumor such as melanoma, head and neck, liver or kidney cancer.

V is TRBV7-9 and J is TRBJ1-1; tentatively, D is TRBD1 (6 bases). V lost 7 bases and J 7 bases, leaving 13 bases between the germline ends. The CDR3 is 12 residues long. CDR1 SEHNR and CDR2 FQNEAQ come from the germline V gene (reference sequence). DNA for the CDR3: TGTGCCAGCAATCGGGACACCTTTGAAGCTTTCTTT. This translates into CASNRDTFEAFF.

The rearrangement joins TRBV11-2 to TRBJ2-7; D is uncertain. Germline loops: CDR1 SGHAT, CDR2 FQNNGV. Trimming shortened V by 3 bases and J by 2 bases, and 8 bases separated the two germline ends. The CDR3 is 13 residues long. The CDR3 is CASSFGKPYEQYF. As DNA, the CDR3 is TGTGCCAGCAGCTTTGGAAAACCCTACGAGCAGTACTTC.

J is TRBJ1-6 and V is TRBV7-6; 7 nucleotides line up with TRBD1. Germline-derived CDR1 and CDR2 are SGHVS and FNYEAQ. The trim removed 8 bases at V and 7 bases at J, leaving 8 bases unmatched. The CDR3 contains 14 residues. Here the CDR3 reads CASGAGGTNSPLHF. CDR3 DNA: TGTGCCAGCGGCGCAGGGGGTACGAATTCACCCCTCCACTTT.

The chain employs TRBV28 and TRBJ2-7, with 11 positions matching TRBD1. This CDR3 spans 16 amino acids. The germline CDR1 and CDR2 sequences are MDHEN and SYDVKM. J lost 6 bases, V lost 4 bases, and 11 bases had no gene match. The CDR3, as DNA: TGTGCCAGCAGTTCCTACCTAACCGGGACAGGGGGCGAGCAGTACTTC. This codes for CASSSYLTGTGGEQYF.

This clone was found a few times. The chain employs TRBV7-9 and TRBJ1-6, with 8 nucleotides matching TRBD1. With 5 bases clipped from V and 10 bases from J, the junction kept 16 bases outside the gene matches. The germline V gene encodes CDR1 SEHNR and CDR2 FQNEAQ (reference sequence). This CDR3 is 17 amino acids long. Here the CDR3 DNA reads TGTGCCAGCAGCCCTTGGGACAGGCCTGGGGAAGACTCACCCCTCCACTTT. Translation gives CASSPWDRPGEDSPLHF.

The chain uses TRBV5-4 and TRBJ1-2; 11 bases are shared with TRBD1. Germline V CDR1 and CDR2: SGHNT, YYREEE (reference sequence). This CDR3 spans 15 amino acids. V shed 4 bases, J shed 4 bases, and the junction held 6 bases outside the gene matches. The CDR3 nucleotides are TGTGCCAGCAGCCCGGGGACAGGGGGAACCTATGGCTACACCTTC. Its protein product is CASSPGTGGTYGYTF.

The chain carries TRBV27 and TRBJ1-1; D possibly corresponds to TRBD1 (5 bases). The germline V gene encodes CDR1 MNHEY and CDR2 SMNVEV (reference sequence). The CDR3 has 15 residues. Between the trimmed V and J ends, which lost 4 bases and 4 bases, there was a span of 16 bases. The CDR3 protein is CASSSLGGAGTEAFF. In DNA, the CDR3 is TGTGCCAGCAGTTCCCTTGGAGGGGCGGGCACTGAAGCTTTCTTT.

J is TRBJ1-1 and V is TRBV5-4; D is ambiguous. Germline loops: CDR1 SGHNT, CDR2 YYREEE (reference sequence). The V and J ends lost 6 bases and 1 base respectively, with 13 bases between them. The CDR3 has 14 residues. CDR3 residues: CASIRGDANTEAFF. The CDR3 nucleotides read TGTGCCAGCATTCGGGGTGATGCGAACACTGAAGCTTTCTTT.

This chain connects TRBV27 to TRBJ2-2; either TRBD1 or TRBD2 may supply D (5 bases each). The V gene lost 5 bases and the J gene lost 0 bases, with 16 bases spanning the gap. The CDR3 is 17 amino acids. In germline, CDR1 is MNHEY, CDR2 SMNVEV (reference sequence). The CDR3 region has the DNA TGTGCCAGCAGTATGGGACGGCCATATACGAACACCGGGGAGCTGTTTTTT. It codes for CASSMGRPYTNTGELFF.

The V call is TRBV5-6, the J call TRBJ1-2, with a weak D call TRBD1 (5 bases). Germline assignment: CDR1 SGHDT and CDR2 YYEEEE. The CDR3 loop spans 16 amino acids. V lost 3 bases and J 4 bases, leaving 19 bases between the germline ends. In DNA, the CDR3 is TGTGCCAGCAGCTCGCAGTGGGGGATGGGAAGCTATGGCTACACCTTC. Its protein is CASSSQWGMGSYGYTF.

The V and J genes are TRBV27 and TRBJ2-1; D possibly matches TRBD1 or TRBD2 (6 bases each). Per germline, CDR1 MNHEY and CDR2 SMNVEV (reference sequence). CDR3 size: 12 residues. Trimming left V 1 base short and J 10 bases short, with 8 bases between. The CDR3 here is CASSLLGGEQFF. The CDR3 DNA reads TGTGCCAGCAGTTTATTAGGGGGGGAGCAGTTCTTC.

The V and J genes are TRBV5-6 and TRBJ2-5; TRBD2 agrees at 7 bases. The CDR3 is 14 amino acids. The junction had 3 bases not matched to a gene; V was cut back by 3 bases and J by 1 base. Germline CDR1 reads SGHDT; CDR2 reads YYEEEE. The CDR3 sequence is CASSSWGGQETQYF. The DNA for the CDR3 is TGTGCCAGCAGCTCTTGGGGGGGCCAAGAGACCCAGTACTTC.

The chain uses TRBV9 and TRBJ2-5; possibly TRBD1 or TRBD2 for D (6 bases each). The CDR3 runs 15 residues. In germline, CDR1 is SGDLS, CDR2 YYNGEE. Trimming cost V 1 base and J 2 bases, with 12 bases left between them. CDR3 sequence (DNA): TGTGCCAGCAGCGTACAGACAGGAGGGCAAGAGACCCAGTACTTC. This translates into CASSVQTGGQETQYF.

This chain connects TRBV7-6 to TRBJ2-2; 7 positions match TRBD1. With 5 bases clipped from V and 1 base from J, the junction kept 4 bases outside the gene matches. The CDR3 extends over 15 amino acids. Germline V gene sequence: CDR1 SGHVS, CDR2 FNYEAQ. The CDR3 nucleotides read TGTGCCAGCAGCATGGGACAGAGGAACACCGGGGAGCTGTTTTTT. Translated, it gives CASSMGQRNTGELFF. Together with reference TRBV7-6 and TRBJ2-2, the CDR3 gives the full variable domain: GAGVSQSPRYKVTKRGQDVALRCDPISGHVSLYWYRQALGQGPEFLTYFNYEAQQDKSGLPNDRFSAERPEGSISTLTIQRTEQRDSAMYRCASSMGQRNTGELFFGEGSRLTVL.

This chain uses TRBV19 with TRBJ2-1, with D possibly matching TRBD2 (6 bases). Germline V CDR1 and CDR2: LNHDA, SQIVND (reference sequence). The V gene lost 1 base and the J gene lost 0 bases, with 13 bases spanning the gap. This CDR3 region has 17 residues. The CDR3 coding sequence is TGTGCCAGTAGTATAGTTGGCGGGGTCAGCTCCTACAATGAGCAGTTCTTC. Translating gives CASSIVGGVSSYNEQFF.

DNA of the CDR3: TGTGCCAGCAGCTTATCTGTGGCAGATACGCAGTATTTT. Translated: CASSLSVADTQYF. The V call is TRBV7-3, the J call TRBJ2-3; D remains ambiguous. Germline lookup yields CDR1 SGHTA and CDR2 FQGTGA. This CDR3 region has 13 residues. Trimming shortened V by 2 bases and J by 4 bases, and 7 bases separated the two germline ends. Based on the CDR3 plus reference TRBV7-3 and TRBJ2-3, the full variable domain is GAGVSQTPSNKVTEKGKYVELRCDPISGHTALYWYRQSLGQGPEFLIYFQGTGAADDSGLPNDRFFAVRPEGSVSTLKIQRTERGDSAVYLCASSLSVADTQYFGPGTRLTVL.

The rearrangement joins TRBV9 to TRBJ2-3; maybe TRBD2 (5 bases). The CDR3 contains 14 residues. CDR1 and CDR2 from the germline V gene are SGDLS and YYNGEE. The V gene lost 1 base and the J gene lost 5 bases, with 11 bases spanning the gap. The CDR3: CASSVTRAEDTQYF. The CDR3 coding sequence is TGTGCCAGCAGCGTAACGAGGGCAGAAGATACGCAGTATTTT. Together with reference TRBV9 and TRBJ2-3, the CDR3 gives the full variable domain: DSGVTQTPKHLITATGQRVTLRCSPRSGDLSVYWYQQSLDQGLQFLIQYYNGEERAKGNILERFSAQQFPDLHSELNLSSLELGDSALYFCASSVTRAEDTQYFGPGTRLTVL.

This chain links TRBV27 with TRBJ2-7; a possible D gene is TRBD2 (7 bases). From germline, CDR1 is MNHEY and CDR2 SMNVEV (reference sequence). V was trimmed by 4 bases and J by 4 bases, leaving 17 bases between them. The CDR3 has 15 amino acids. CDR3 nucleotides: TGTGCCAGCAGTTCGCCCGGGGGGCGGAGGTACGAGCAGTACTTC. Translating gives CASSSPGGRRYEQYF.

CDR3 amino acids: CASSVDDNYNEQFF. As DNA, the CDR3 is TGTGCCAGCAGCGTAGATGACAACTACAATGAGCAGTTCTTC. V and J are TRBV9 and TRBJ2-1; unclear D gene. Trimming took off 0 bases at V and 3 bases at J, with 7 bases between the two ends. From germline, CDR1 is SGDLS and CDR2 YYNGEE. This CDR3 region has 14 residues.

This clone appeared once. The same CDR3 arises from other DNA sequences in this sample as well. The rearrangement links TRBV9 to TRBJ1-5; D not resolved. This CDR3 contains 13 residues. The germline gives CDR1 SGDLS, CDR2 YYNGEE. V dropped 2 bases and J dropped 2 bases, with 5 bases sitting between them. The CDR3 loop is CASSVDGNQPQHF. CDR3 DNA sequence: TGTGCCAGCAGCGTCGATGGCAATCAGCCCCAGCATTTT.

The rearrangement links TRBV28 to TRBJ2-2; no clear D. The length of the CDR3 is 14 residues. Germline lookup yields CDR1 MDHEN and CDR2 SYDVKM. V dropped 3 bases and J dropped 3 bases, with 8 bases sitting between them. The CDR3 DNA is TGTGCCAGCAGTTTCAGACTGGACACCGGGGAGCTGTTTTTT. As protein: CASSFRLDTGELFF.

The CDR3 reads CASSLEIAGITDTQYF. CDR3 nucleotide sequence: TGTGCCAGCAGCTTGGAAATAGCGGGGATCACAGATACGCAGTATTTT. The genes are TRBV11-2 and TRBJ2-3; 8 bases match TRBD2. With V trimmed by 3 bases and J by 2 bases, 7 bases remained unmatched. In germline, CDR1 is SGHAT, CDR2 FQNNGV. This CDR3 has 16 residues.

The chain is built from TRBV28 and TRBJ2-3; D is ambiguous. CDR1 is MDHEN, CDR2 SYDVKM, per germline. The CDR3 runs 14 residues. V lost 3 bases and J 1 base, leaving 8 bases between the germline ends. In DNA, the CDR3 is TGTGCCAGCAGTTTTCTCCAGGGCACAGATACGCAGTATTTT. Translating gives CASSFLQGTDTQYF.